The 9 T cell receptor beta chains below were found in one sample sequenced in a study of blood T cell repertoires in COVID-19. The protocol was immunoSEQ multiplex PCR, while the TCRdb copy is restricted to in-frame clones and leaves out a portion. The table lists 130,000 to 150,000 clones, about four fifths of them singletons, with 7% to 10% in the top ten. Sequenced input: PBMCs or T cells enriched from blood (not recorded which). The receptor set was obtained from a middle-aged man who had recovered from COVID-19.

This clone was seen a few times. The rearrangement joins TRBV28 to TRBJ2-1, with 7 positions matching TRBD1. The V segment lost 7 bases and the J segment 4 bases; nucleotides outside the gene matches: 4. Germline CDR1 MDHEN, CDR2 SYDVKM. This CDR3 comprises 13 residues. The CDR3 reads CASTLDRYNEQFF. DNA for the CDR3: TGTGCCAGCACCCTGGACAGGTACAATGAGCAGTTCTTC.

The chain recombines TRBV6-5 with TRBJ2-3; 8 bases are a match to TRBD1. The CDR3 extends over 16 amino acids. Losses at the gene ends were 0 bases for V and 5 bases for J; bases not matched to a gene: 7. The V gene's germline CDR1 is MNHEY and CDR2 SVGAGI. The CDR3 bases are TGTGCCAGCAGTTACTCTGGGACAGGCATAATAGATACGCAGTATTTT. It encodes CASSYSGTGIIDTQYF.

V and J are TRBV6-5 and TRBJ1-5; 9 nucleotides align to TRBD1. Per the germline V gene, CDR1 is MNHEY and CDR2 is SVGAGI. The CDR3 loop spans 15 amino acids. The V segment lost 4 bases and the J segment 0 bases; nucleotides outside the gene matches: 1. For the CDR3, the DNA is TGTGCCAGCAGTTTGGACAGGGGTAGCAATCAGCCCCAGCATTTT. Its protein is CASSLDRGSNQPQHF.

This clone was seen a few times. The rearrangement links TRBV7-2 to TRBJ2-2; D remains unclear. The CDR3 loop spans 15 amino acids. V was clipped by 5 bases and J by 3 bases, with 13 bases between them. Germline V gene data show CDR1 as SGHTA and CDR2 as FQGNSA. The CDR3 coding sequence is TGTGCCAGCAGCCAGTGGCTGCAGGACACCGGGGAGCTGTTTTTT. Protein sequence: CASSQWLQDTGELFF.

This rearrangement joins TRBV9 to TRBJ2-1; TRBD1 matches 8 bases. V shed 0 bases, J shed 4 bases, and the junction held 3 bases outside the gene matches. The germline gives CDR1 SGDLS, CDR2 YYNGEE. The length of the CDR3 is 15 residues. This CDR3 is CASSVVGQAYNEQFF. As DNA, the CDR3 is TGTGCCAGCAGCGTAGTGGGACAGGCTTACAATGAGCAGTTCTTC.

This chain uses TRBV28 with TRBJ1-2; unclear D gene. CDR3 length: 14 amino acids. Germline V gives CDR1 MDHEN, CDR2 SYDVKM. The V end was cut by 2 bases, the J end by 8 bases, with 15 bases between. For the CDR3, the DNA is TGTGCCAGCAGTTTACAATATAACAGACGCGGCTACACCTTC. This sequence encodes CASSLQYNRRGYTF.

The chain employs TRBV2 and TRBJ1-1; tentatively, D is TRBD1 (5 bases). This CDR3 is built from 14 residues. Trimming shortened V by 6 bases and J by 5 bases, and 16 bases separated the two germline ends. Germline lookup yields CDR1 SNHLY and CDR2 FYNNEI. CDR3 in amino acids: CASRDQGVGTEAFF. CDR3 DNA: TGTGCCAGCAGGGATCAGGGTGTTGGGACTGAAGCTTTCTTT.

This CDR3 reads CASSYGFSTSGPKETQYF. The DNA of the CDR3 is TGTGCCAGCAGTTACGGTTTTAGTACTAGCGGCCCGAAAGAGACCCAGTACTTC. This chain links TRBV6-2 or TRBV6-3 with TRBJ2-5; TRBD2 aligns across 8 bases. Germline V gives CDR1 MNHEY, CDR2 SVGEGT. The V segment lost 2 bases and the J segment 3 bases; nucleotides outside the gene matches: 14. This CDR3 has 18 amino acids.

The J gene is TRBJ2-3, the V gene TRBV12-3 or TRBV12-4; no reliable D call. CDR3 length equals 12 residues. Trimming removed 5 bases from V and 4 bases from J, with 7 bases in between. The CDR3 region has the DNA TGTGCCAGCAGTCGACTCCCAGATACGCAGTATTTT. It yields the protein CASSRLPDTQYF.